The 25 T cell receptor beta chains below were found in one sample sequenced in a study of vaccination and CD4 T cells after COVID-19. The time point was: late sampling 161 to 241 days after vaccination in a few convalescent patients. TCRdb passed the PCR reads through MiXCR, listing each CDR3 protein once. The sample lists about 36,000 distinct CDR3 sequences, about 35% occurring once. Specimen: CD4+ T cells from blood, collected about 7 months after SARS-CoV-2 vaccination. Receptor source: a human donor who had recovered from COVID-19.

The table lists this clonotype with a few counts. The chain is built from TRBV7-2 and TRBJ1-5, with 8 positions matching TRBD1. CDR3 length equals 15 residues. Germline V gene data show CDR1 as SGHTA and CDR2 as FQGNSA. The V and J ends lost 2 bases and 4 bases, in that order; junction bases with no gene match: 4. The CDR3 spells CASSLSGTGNQPQHF. The CDR3, as DNA: TGTGCCAGCAGCTTATCAGGGACAGGAAATCAGCCCCAGCATTTT.

This clonotype was counted only a few times. The chain links TRBV10-3 to TRBJ1-1; tentatively, D is TRBD1 (6 bases). Germline V gene sequence: CDR1 ENHRY, CDR2 SYGVKD. Trimming removed 6 bases from V and 1 base from J, with 12 bases in between. The CDR3 is 14 amino acids. CDR3 residues: CAISSGEGNTEAFF. The CDR3 DNA sequence: TGTGCCATCAGCTCAGGGGAAGGGAACACTGAAGCTTTCTTT.

The chain uses TRBV28 and TRBJ2-3; D uncertain. The CDR3 covers 14 residues. Trimming removed 6 bases from V and 2 bases from J, with 12 bases in between. Germline CDR1 reads MDHEN; CDR2 reads SYDVKM. CDR3: CASRISLNTDTQYF. In DNA form, the CDR3 reads TGTGCCAGCAGGATTAGCCTTAACACAGATACGCAGTATTTT.

This chain uses TRBV27 with TRBJ1-2; tentative D call: TRBD1 (5 bases). Trimming took off 8 bases at V and 6 bases at J, with 19 bases between the two ends. Germline CDR1 and CDR2: MNHEY and SMNVEV (reference sequence). CDR3 length: 14 amino acids. The chain's CDR3 is CASQSSNGGNGYTF. The CDR3 nucleotides read TGTGCCAGCCAAAGCTCTAACGGGGGGAATGGCTACACCTTC.

This clonotype was detected a few times. The chain combines TRBV20-1 with TRBJ2-1; tentatively, D is TRBD1 (5 bases). The CDR3 is 15 amino acids. The germline V gene has CDR1 DFQATT and CDR2 SNEGSKA (reference sequence). Trimming stripped 4 bases from V and 5 bases from J, with 18 bases between. The CDR3 reads CSATNAGSLDNEQFF. DNA of the CDR3: TGCAGTGCTACTAATGCAGGGTCCCTGGACAATGAGCAGTTCTTC.

The rearrangement uses TRBV20-1 and TRBJ1-5; D is perhaps TRBD1 (6 bases). The CDR3 extends over 16 amino acids. The germline V and J ends were trimmed by 8 bases and 0 bases, with 20 bases remaining between them. The germline V gene has CDR1 DFQATT and CDR2 SNEGSKA (reference sequence). The CDR3 loop reads CSSTRGGHYSNQPQHF. The CDR3 DNA reads TGCAGTTCTACAAGGGGGGGGCACTATAGCAATCAGCCCCAGCATTTT.

V is TRBV7-9 and J is TRBJ2-1, with 13 bases fitting TRBD2. The CDR3 has 16 amino acids. V shed 5 bases and J 2 bases; nucleotides not matched to a gene: 3. In germline, CDR1 is SEHNR, CDR2 FQNEAQ (reference sequence). CDR3 DNA sequence: TGTGCCAGCAGCCTGGGACTAGCGGGAACCTACAATGAGCAGTTCTTC. It encodes CASSLGLAGTYNEQFF. The entire variable domain, with the rest obtained from reference TRBV7-9 and TRBJ2-1, is as follows: DTGVSQNPRHKITKRGQNVTFRCDPISEHNRLYWYRQTLGQGPEFLTYFQNEAQLEKSRLLSDRFSAERPKGSFSTLEIQRTEQGDSAMYLCASSLGLAGTYNEQFFGPGTRLTVL.

The rearrangement joins TRBV20-1 to TRBJ2-7, with 16 bases fitting TRBD2. V gave up 4 bases and J gave up 2 bases; unmatched junction bases: 11. The CDR3 has 18 residues. The germline V gene encodes CDR1 DFQATT and CDR2 SNEGSKA (reference sequence). CDR3 in DNA: TGCAGTGCTACAAATCCGGGACTAGCGGGAGGGAGTACCTACGAGCAGTACTTC. It encodes CSATNPGLAGGSTYEQYF.

Judged by abundance, this clonotype is medium-sized. The rearrangement uses TRBV15 and TRBJ1-6; TRBD1 matches 9 bases. CDR3 size: 17 residues. The germline V gene encodes CDR1 LNHNV and CDR2 YYDKDF (reference sequence). V gave up 3 bases and J gave up 5 bases; unmatched junction bases: 8. The CDR3, as DNA: TGTGCCACCAGCAGCCGACAGGGGGTGGTGAATAATTCACCCCTCCACTTT. As protein: CATSSRQGVVNNSPLHF. Full variable domain (missing parts from reference TRBV15 and TRBJ1-6): DAMVIQNPRYQVTQFGKPVTLSCSQTLNHNVMYWYQQKSSQAPKLLFHYYDKDFNNEADTPDNFQSRRPNTSFCFLDIRSPGLGDTAMYLCATSSRQGVVNNSPLHFGNGTRLTVT.

This clonotype occurred a few times. V gene TRBV19 combines with J gene TRBJ1-5; D is undetermined. The CDR3 runs 15 residues. Trimming took off 0 bases at V and 3 bases at J, with 9 bases between the two ends. Germline V lookup: CDR1 LNHDA, CDR2 SQIVND (reference sequence). CDR3 DNA sequence: TGTGCCAGTAGTATAGACCAGGCTTACAATCAGCCCCAGCATTTT. It yields the protein CASSIDQAYNQPQHF.

This clonotype was counted a few times. The chain combines TRBV7-2 with TRBJ2-1; no firm D call. CDR3 length: 12 amino acids. Per germline, CDR1 SGHTA and CDR2 FQGNSA. V was pared by 5 bases and J by 8 bases, with 10 bases between. As DNA, the CDR3 is TGTGCCAGCAGCAGAAACTTCGATGAGCAGTTCTTC. Translated, it gives CASSRNFDEQFF.

The rearrangement uses TRBV28 and TRBJ1-2; TRBD1 matches at 9 bases. The CDR3 has 16 residues. Germline V gene data show CDR1 as MDHEN and CDR2 as SYDVKM. The V gene end was trimmed by 2 bases and the J gene end by 6 bases; junction bases not matched to a gene: 10. CDR3 sequence (DNA): TGTGCCAGCAGTTTACGTTCGGGGACAGGGATGAATGGCTACACCTTC. Its protein is CASSLRSGTGMNGYTF.

In this sample, this clonotype turned up a few times. The chain has TRBV7-3 and TRBJ2-5; 11 nucleotides match TRBD2. The CDR3 covers 15 residues. V was pared by 5 bases and J by 2 bases, with 4 bases of the junction left unmatched. Germline V gene sequence: CDR1 SGHTA, CDR2 FQGTGA. CDR3 sequence: CASSPGTSGQETQYF. DNA of the CDR3: TGTGCCAGCAGCCCCGGGACTAGCGGACAAGAGACCCAGTACTTC.

This clonotype has just a few counts. The V and J genes are TRBV20-1 and TRBJ2-5, with D unclear. Between the trimmed V and J ends, which lost 2 bases and 7 bases, there was a span of 20 bases. The CDR3 is made up of 15 amino acids. The germline gives CDR1 DFQATT, CDR2 SNEGSKA (reference sequence). CDR3 DNA sequence: TGCAGTGCTAGACCAGACGAAGGGCGTTTCGGGACCCAGTACTTC. Translated, it gives CSARPDEGRFGTQYF.

The chain uses TRBV27 and TRBJ1-2; 7 bases map to TRBD1. Trimming took 5 bases from V and 0 from J; bases not matched to a gene: 12. The length of the CDR3 is 17 residues. The germline CDR1 and CDR2 sequences are MNHEY and SMNVEV (reference sequence). The CDR3 is CASSPWTGGRANYGYTF. The CDR3 DNA sequence: TGTGCCAGCAGTCCCTGGACAGGCGGCCGAGCTAACTATGGCTACACCTTC.

The V and J genes are TRBV29-1 and TRBJ2-5, with D possibly matching TRBD2 (6 bases). This CDR3 has 13 residues. The germline V gene has CDR1 SQVTM and CDR2 ANQGSEA. V was trimmed by 7 bases and J by 0 bases, leaving 12 bases between them. The CDR3 loop is CSASLANQETQYF. DNA of the CDR3: TGCAGCGCCTCACTAGCCAACCAAGAGACCCAGTACTTC.

V gene TRBV7-2 combines with J gene TRBJ2-7; no clear D. V was clipped by 5 bases and J by 3 bases, with 11 bases between them. Germline CDR1 is SGHTA and CDR2 is FQGNSA. This CDR3 region has 13 residues. CDR3 sequence reads: CASSTPGHYEQYF. The CDR3 nucleotides read TGTGCCAGCAGCACACCGGGCCACTACGAGCAGTACTTC.

The gene calls are TRBV15 and TRBJ2-1; D gene unclear. Germline CDR1 is LNHNV and CDR2 is YYDKDF (reference sequence). V shed 1 base and J shed 4 bases, with 11 bases lying between them. The CDR3 sequence is 15 residues long. DNA of the CDR3: TGTGCCACCAGCAGAGTCCGGGTCCAGTACAATGAGCAGTTCTTC. Translating it yields CATSRVRVQYNEQFF.

This clonotype was seen a handful of times. V is TRBV20-1 and J is TRBJ1-5; D might be TRBD1 (5 bases). The CDR3 is 14 amino acids. Germline V lookup: CDR1 DFQATT, CDR2 SNEGSKA (reference sequence). V gave up 3 bases and J gave up 1 base, with 10 bases separating them. The CDR3: CSASKGTSNQPQHF. The CDR3 region has the DNA TGCAGTGCTAGTAAAGGGACCAGCAATCAGCCCCAGCATTTT.

This clonotype came up a few times. As DNA, the CDR3 is TGTGCCACCAGCAGTAACAGGGGCTCCTACAATGAGCAGTTCTTC. Protein: CATSSNRGSYNEQFF. The rearrangement links TRBV15 to TRBJ2-1; 7 bases map to TRBD1. There are 15 residues in the CDR3. The ends lost 3 bases at V and 0 bases at J; junction bases unmatched: 2. CDR1 is LNHNV and CDR2 is YYDKDF in the germline V gene (reference sequence).

This clonotype was seen a few times. The chain couples TRBV7-8 to TRBJ2-3, with 11 bases matching TRBD2. Germline values: CDR1 SGHVS, CDR2 FQNEAQ. The CDR3 totals 19 residues. Losses at the gene ends were 1 base for V and 0 bases for J; bases not matched to a gene: 9. The DNA of the CDR3 is TGTGCCAGCAGCTTAGAACTAGCGGGAGTCCTCCGGAGCACAGATACGCAGTATTTT. As protein: CASSLELAGVLRSTDTQYF.

The rearrangement links TRBV10-3 to TRBJ2-5; the D is unclear. Germline V gene data show CDR1 as ENHRY and CDR2 as SYGVKD. The V end lost 0 bases, the J end lost 0 bases, and 17 bases lay between the germline ends. CDR3 size: 18 residues. The CDR3 nucleotides read TGTGCCATCAGTGAGTCTCAAGGTGGCCAGATTTACCAAGAGACCCAGTACTTC. As protein: CAISESQGGQIYQETQYF.

This clonotype has more than one count but fewer than ten. V and J are TRBV6-1 and TRBJ2-3; no definite D call. CDR1 MNHNS and CDR2 SASEGT come from the germline V gene. Deletions cut 7 bases from V and 3 bases from J, with 11 bases between. CDR3 length: 13 residues. The CDR3 here is CASTLLLTDTQYF. The CDR3 DNA reads TGTGCCAGCACACTACTGTTGACAGATACGCAGTATTTT.

This clonotype was observed a handful of times. The chain employs TRBV7-2 and TRBJ1-5, with 7 bases fitting TRBD1. CDR3 length: 15 amino acids. J lost 6 bases, V lost 4 bases, and 9 bases had no gene match. The germline V gene has CDR1 SGHTA and CDR2 FQGNSA. The DNA of the CDR3 is TGTGCCAGCAGCTCAGACAGGGACCCCAGTCAGCCCCAGCATTTT. Its translation: CASSSDRDPSQPQHF.

This chain's CDR3 is CSARSGGGGRAVVSGELFF. The CDR3 region has the DNA TGCAGTGCTAGATCAGGTGGGGGCGGGAGGGCCGTAGTTTCCGGGGAGCTGTTTTTT. The V gene is TRBV20-1, the J gene TRBJ2-2; 9 bases are shared with TRBD2. Germline V CDR1 and CDR2: DFQATT, SNEGSKA (reference sequence). V lost 2 bases and J lost 6; bases outside the gene matches: 19. The CDR3 has 19 residues.